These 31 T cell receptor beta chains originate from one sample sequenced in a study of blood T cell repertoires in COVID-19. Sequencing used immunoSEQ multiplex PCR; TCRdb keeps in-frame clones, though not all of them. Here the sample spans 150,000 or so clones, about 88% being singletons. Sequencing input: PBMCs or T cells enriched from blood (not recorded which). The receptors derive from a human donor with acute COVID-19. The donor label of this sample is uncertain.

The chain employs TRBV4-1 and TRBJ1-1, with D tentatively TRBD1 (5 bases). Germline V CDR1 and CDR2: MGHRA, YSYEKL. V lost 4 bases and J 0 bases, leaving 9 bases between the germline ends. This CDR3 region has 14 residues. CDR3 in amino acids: CASSPQVMNTEAFF. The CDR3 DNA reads TGCGCCAGCAGCCCACAGGTTATGAACACTGAAGCTTTCTTT.

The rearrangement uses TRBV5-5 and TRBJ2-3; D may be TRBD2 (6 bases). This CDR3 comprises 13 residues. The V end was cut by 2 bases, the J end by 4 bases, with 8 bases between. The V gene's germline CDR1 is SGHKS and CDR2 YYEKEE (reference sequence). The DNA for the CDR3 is TGTGCCAGCAGCTTATGGGACTCAGATACGCAGTATTTT. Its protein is CASSLWDSDTQYF.

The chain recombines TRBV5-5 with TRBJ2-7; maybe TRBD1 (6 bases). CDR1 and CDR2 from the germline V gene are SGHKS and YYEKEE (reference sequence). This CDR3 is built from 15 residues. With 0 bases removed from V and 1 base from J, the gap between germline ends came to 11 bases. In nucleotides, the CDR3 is TGTGCCAGCAGCTTGGCCGTTACAGGGTCCTACGAGCAGTACTTC. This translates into CASSLAVTGSYEQYF.

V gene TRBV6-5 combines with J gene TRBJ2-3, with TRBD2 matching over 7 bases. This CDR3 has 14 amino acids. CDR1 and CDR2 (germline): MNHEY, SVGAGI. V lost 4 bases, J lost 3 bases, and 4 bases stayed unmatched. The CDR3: CASSSAAGTDTQYF. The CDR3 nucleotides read TGTGCCAGCAGTTCAGCAGCGGGGACAGATACGCAGTATTTT.

This chain's CDR3 is CASSPAGDTYGYTF. The CDR3 DNA reads TGTGCCAGCTCCCCAGCAGGGGACACCTATGGCTACACCTTC. The J gene is TRBJ1-2, the V gene TRBV18; weak D call: TRBD1 (6 bases). Germline V gene sequence: CDR1 KGHSH, CDR2 LQKENI. The V gene lost 6 bases and the J gene lost 4 bases, with 15 bases spanning the gap. This CDR3 spans 14 amino acids.

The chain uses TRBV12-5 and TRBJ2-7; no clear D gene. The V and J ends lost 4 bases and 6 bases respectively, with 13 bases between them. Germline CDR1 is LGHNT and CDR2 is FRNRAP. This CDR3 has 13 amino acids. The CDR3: CASGSYTVSEQYF. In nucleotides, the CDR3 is TGTGCTAGTGGTTCATACACAGTTTCCGAGCAGTACTTC.

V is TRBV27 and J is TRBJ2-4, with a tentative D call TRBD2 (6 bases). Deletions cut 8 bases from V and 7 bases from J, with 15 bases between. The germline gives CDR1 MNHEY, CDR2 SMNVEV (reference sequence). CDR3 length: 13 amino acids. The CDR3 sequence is CASGRENRNIQYF. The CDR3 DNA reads TGTGCCAGCGGACGGGAGAACAGGAACATTCAGTACTTC.

In DNA, the CDR3 is TGCGCCAGCAGCCCGGACAGGGGTAATCAGCCCCAGCATTTT. Residues: CASSPDRGNQPQHF. The genes are TRBV5-1 and TRBJ1-5; 9 bases agree with TRBD1. Trimming cost V 4 bases and J 4 bases; bases outside gene matches: 3. From germline, CDR1 is SGHRS and CDR2 YFSETQ. The CDR3 length is 14 residues.

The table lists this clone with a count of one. In nucleotides, the CDR3 is TGTGCCAGCAGCAAACCACTCGGTCCTAAACCGCCCTCTGGGGCCAACGTCCTGACTTTC. Translation gives CASSKPLGPKPPSGANVLTF. The V and J genes are TRBV21-1 and TRBJ2-6; the D call TRBD2 from the table was never checked on the DNA. TRBV21-1 represents a pseudogene. The CDR3 extends over 20 amino acids.

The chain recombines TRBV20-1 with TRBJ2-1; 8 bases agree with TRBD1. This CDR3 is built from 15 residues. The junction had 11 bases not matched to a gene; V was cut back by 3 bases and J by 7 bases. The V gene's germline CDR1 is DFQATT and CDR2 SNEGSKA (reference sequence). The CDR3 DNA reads TGCAGTGCTAGTGGGGACAGGAAAATTTTAAATGAGCAGTTCTTC. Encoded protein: CSASGDRKILNEQFF.

The DNA of the CDR3 is TGCAGCGCGGGGGACAAAATATACGAGCAGTACTTC. This codes for CSAGDKIYEQYF. The chain uses TRBV29-1 and TRBJ2-7; D tentatively fits TRBD1 or TRBD2 (6 bases each). V lost 7 bases and J 4 bases, leaving 14 bases between the germline ends. The CDR3 covers 12 residues. Germline CDR1 SQVTM, CDR2 ANQGSEA.

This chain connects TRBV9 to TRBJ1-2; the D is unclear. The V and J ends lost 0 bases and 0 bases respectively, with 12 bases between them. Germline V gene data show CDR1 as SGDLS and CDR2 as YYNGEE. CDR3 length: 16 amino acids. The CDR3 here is CASSVGEGRTNYGYTF. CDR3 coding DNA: TGTGCCAGCAGCGTAGGTGAGGGAAGGACTAACTATGGCTACACCTTC.

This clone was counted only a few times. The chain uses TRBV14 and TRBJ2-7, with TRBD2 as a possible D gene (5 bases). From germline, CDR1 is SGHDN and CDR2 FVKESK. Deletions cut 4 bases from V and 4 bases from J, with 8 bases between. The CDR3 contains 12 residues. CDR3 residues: CASSPPGYEQYF. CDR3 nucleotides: TGTGCCAGCAGCCCCCCGGGGTACGAGCAGTACTTC.

CDR3 in DNA: TGTGCCTTGGGACAGGGGGCCGAACAGCCCCAGCATTTT. Translating gives CALGQGAEQPQHF. The chain joins TRBV6-1 to TRBJ1-5, with 12 bases lining up with TRBD1. The CDR3 has 13 amino acids. Germline V gene sequence: CDR1 MNHNS, CDR2 SASEGT. After removal of 11 bases from V and 7 bases from J, the junction contained 6 bases not matched to a gene.

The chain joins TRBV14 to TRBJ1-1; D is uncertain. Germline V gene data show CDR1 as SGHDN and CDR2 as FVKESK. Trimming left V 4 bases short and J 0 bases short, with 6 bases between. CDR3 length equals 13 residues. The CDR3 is CASSLSLNTEAFF. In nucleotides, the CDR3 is TGTGCCAGCAGCCTCTCCTTGAACACTGAAGCTTTCTTT.

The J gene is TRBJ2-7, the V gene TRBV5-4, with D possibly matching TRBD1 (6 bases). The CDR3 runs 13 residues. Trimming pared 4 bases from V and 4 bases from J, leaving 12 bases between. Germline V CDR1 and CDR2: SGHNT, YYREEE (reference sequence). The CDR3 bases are TGTGCCAGCAGCCAACTCCAGGGGTACGAGCAGTACTTC. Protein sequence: CASSQLQGYEQYF.

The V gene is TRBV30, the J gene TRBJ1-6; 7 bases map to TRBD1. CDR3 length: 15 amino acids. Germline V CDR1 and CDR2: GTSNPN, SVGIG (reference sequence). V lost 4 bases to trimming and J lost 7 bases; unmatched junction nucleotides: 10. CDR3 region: CAWKPDGTANSPLHF. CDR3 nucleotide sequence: TGTGCCTGGAAACCCGATGGGACAGCGAATTCACCCCTCCACTTT.

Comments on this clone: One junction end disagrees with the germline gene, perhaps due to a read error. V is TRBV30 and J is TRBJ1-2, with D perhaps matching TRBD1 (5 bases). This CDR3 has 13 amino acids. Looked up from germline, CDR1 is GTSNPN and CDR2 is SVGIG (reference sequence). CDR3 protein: CAWSAGYAYRYTF. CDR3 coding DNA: TGTGCCTGGAGTGCAGGGTACGCCTATCGCTACACCTTC.

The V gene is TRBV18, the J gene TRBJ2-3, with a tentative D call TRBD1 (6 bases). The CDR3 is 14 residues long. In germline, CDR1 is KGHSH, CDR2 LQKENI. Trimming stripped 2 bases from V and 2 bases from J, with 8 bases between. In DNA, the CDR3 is TGTGCCAGCTCACCAGGGACACTCACAGATACGCAGTATTTT. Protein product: CASSPGTLTDTQYF.

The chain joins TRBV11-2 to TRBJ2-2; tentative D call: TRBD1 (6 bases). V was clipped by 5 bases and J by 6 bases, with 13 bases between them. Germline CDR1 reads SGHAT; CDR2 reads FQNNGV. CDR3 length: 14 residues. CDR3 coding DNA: TGTGCCAGCAGCCACTACAGGGTGCCCGGGGAGCTGTTTTTT. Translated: CASSHYRVPGELFF.

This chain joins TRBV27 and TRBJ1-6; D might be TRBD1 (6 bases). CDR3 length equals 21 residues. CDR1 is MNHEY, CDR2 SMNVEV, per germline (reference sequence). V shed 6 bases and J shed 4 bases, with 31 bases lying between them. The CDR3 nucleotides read TGTGCCAGCAGCCGAAATTTTCGACAGGTTACGGGCCGCGTGTATAATTCACCCCTCCACTTT. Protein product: CASSRNFRQVTGRVYNSPLHF.

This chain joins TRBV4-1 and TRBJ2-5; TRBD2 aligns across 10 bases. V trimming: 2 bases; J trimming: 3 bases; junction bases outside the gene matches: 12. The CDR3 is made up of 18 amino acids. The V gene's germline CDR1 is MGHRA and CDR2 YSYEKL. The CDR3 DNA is TGCGCCAGCAGCCAATTAACGACCGGGACTAGCGTAAAAGAGACCCAGTACTTC. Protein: CASSQLTTGTSVKETQYF.

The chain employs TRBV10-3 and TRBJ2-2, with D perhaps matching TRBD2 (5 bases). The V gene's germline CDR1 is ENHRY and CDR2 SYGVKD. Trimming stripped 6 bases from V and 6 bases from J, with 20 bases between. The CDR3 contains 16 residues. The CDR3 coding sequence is TGTGCCATCAGCAAGCGGTGGAGTCTATTGGCCGGGGAGCTGTTTTTT. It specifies CAISKRWSLLAGELFF.

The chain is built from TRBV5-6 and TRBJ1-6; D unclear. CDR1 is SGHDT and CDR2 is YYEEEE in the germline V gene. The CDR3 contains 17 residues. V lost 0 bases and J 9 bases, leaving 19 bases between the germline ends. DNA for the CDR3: TGTGCCAGCAGCTTGGCGGCAGGCGCCCATCTACGTTCACCCCTCCACTTT. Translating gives CASSLAAGAHLRSPLHF.

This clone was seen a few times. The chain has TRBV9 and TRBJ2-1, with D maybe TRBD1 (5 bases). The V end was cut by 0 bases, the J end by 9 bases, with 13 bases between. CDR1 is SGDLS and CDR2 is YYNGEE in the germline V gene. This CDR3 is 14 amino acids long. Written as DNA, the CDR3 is TGTGCCAGCAGCGTAGGAGCAGGGAATCTTGAGCAGTTCTTC. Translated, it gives CASSVGAGNLEQFF.

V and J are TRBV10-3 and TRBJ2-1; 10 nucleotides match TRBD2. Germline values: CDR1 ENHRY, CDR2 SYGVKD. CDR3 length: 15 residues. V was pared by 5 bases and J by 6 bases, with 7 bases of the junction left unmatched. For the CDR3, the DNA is TGTGCCATCAGTAGAACTAGCGGGGAGGGCAATGAGCAGTTCTTC. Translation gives CAISRTSGEGNEQFF.

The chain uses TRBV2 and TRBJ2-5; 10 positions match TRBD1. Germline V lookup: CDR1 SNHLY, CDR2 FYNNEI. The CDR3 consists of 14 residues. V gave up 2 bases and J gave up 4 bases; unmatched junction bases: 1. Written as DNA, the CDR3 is TGTGCCAGCAGTGAATGGGACAGGGGAGAGACCCAGTACTTC. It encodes CASSEWDRGETQYF.

The CDR3: CASILRQGLQETQYF. CDR3 nucleotide sequence: TGTGCCAGCATTCTCCGACAGGGACTCCAAGAGACCCAGTACTTC. The chain has TRBV6-5 and TRBJ2-5, with D perhaps matching TRBD1 (7 bases). Germline-derived CDR1 and CDR2 are MNHEY and SVGAGI. The length of the CDR3 is 15 residues. V was trimmed by 7 bases and J by 1 base, leaving 16 bases between them.

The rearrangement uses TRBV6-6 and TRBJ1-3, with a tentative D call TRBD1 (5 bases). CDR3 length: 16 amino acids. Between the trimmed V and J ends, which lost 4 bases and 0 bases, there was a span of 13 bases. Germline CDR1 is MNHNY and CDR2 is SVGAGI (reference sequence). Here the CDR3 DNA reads TGTGCCAGCAGTTTGACCCGGGACTACTCTGGAAACACCATATATTTT. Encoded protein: CASSLTRDYSGNTIYF.

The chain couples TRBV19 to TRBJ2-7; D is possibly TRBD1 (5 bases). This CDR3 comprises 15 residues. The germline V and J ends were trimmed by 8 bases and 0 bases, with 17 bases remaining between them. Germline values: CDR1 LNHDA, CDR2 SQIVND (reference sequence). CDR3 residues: CASRTVDTRSYEQYF. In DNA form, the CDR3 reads TGTGCCAGTCGAACCGTGGACACCCGCTCCTACGAGCAGTACTTC. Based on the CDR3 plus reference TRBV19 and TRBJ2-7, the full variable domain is DGGITQSPKYLFRKEGQNVTLSCEQNLNHDAMYWYRQDPGQGLRLIYYSQIVNDFQKGDIAEGYSVSREKKESFPLTVTSAQKNPTAFYLCASRTVDTRSYEQYFGPGTRLTVT.

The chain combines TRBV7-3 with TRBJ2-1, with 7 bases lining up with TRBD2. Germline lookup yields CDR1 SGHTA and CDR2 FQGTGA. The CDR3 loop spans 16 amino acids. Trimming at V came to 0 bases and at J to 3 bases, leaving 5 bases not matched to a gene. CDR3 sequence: CASSLTGEGGYNEQFF. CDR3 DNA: TGTGCCAGCAGCTTAACGGGGGAGGGAGGCTACAATGAGCAGTTCTTC.